This T cell receptor (beta chain) was sequenced for a study of cytomegalovirus exposure and HLA in healthy donors. Points from the study as a whole: Immune exposure information available was restricted to CMV serostatus.

This CDR3 is 13 amino acids long. Germline loops: CDR1 SGHRS, CDR2 YFSETQ. Trimming shortened V by 4 bases and J by 4 bases, and 11 bases separated the two germline ends. Amplification used 60 Vbeta primers and 13 Jbeta primers. Sequencing was performed with immunoSEQ multiplex PCR; in TCRdb, only in-frame clones are kept and a portion is missing. Here the sample table reports about 83,000 clones. Turning to this clone: Its specificity is not known.

This sequence joins TRBV5-1 and TRBJ1-2, with D unresolved. This clonotype was obtained from a man between 18 and 29 years old in good health and CMV-seropositive. Sequenced input: PBMCs. The CDR3 loop is CASSLEGSYGYTF. The CDR3 nucleotides read TGCGCCAGCAGCCTCGAGGGCAGCTATGGCTACACCTTC. Full variable domain (outside the CDR3, taken from reference TRBV5-1 and TRBJ1-2): KAGVTQTPRYLIKTRGQQVTLSCSPISGHRSVSWYQQTPGQGLQFLFEYFSETQRNKGNFPGRFSGRQFSNSRSEMNVSTLELGDSALYLCASSLEGSYGYTFGSGTRLTVV.